One sample yielded the 8 T cell receptor beta chains listed below, sequenced in a study of T-cell reconstitution after alpha-beta-depleted transplantation in children. As it was prepared, the TCRbeta library received unique molecular identifiers. TCRdb re-analysed the PCR reads in MiXCR, keeping a single row per CDR3 protein. The sample yields approximately 590,000 distinct CDR3 sequences, over 9.5% seen once. The input for sequencing was PBMCs from the stem cell graft donor, taken from the stem cell graft. Receptors originate from a human donor who donated a stem cell graft to a child with acute myeloid leukemia.

This clonotype was found many times. The chain uses TRBV7-8 and TRBJ2-1; 7 positions match TRBD2. CDR1 SGHVS and CDR2 FQNEAQ come from the germline V gene. CDR3 size: 15 residues. V shed 2 bases, J shed 6 bases, and the junction held 7 bases outside the gene matches. The CDR3 DNA sequence: TGTGCCAGCAGCTTAAAGCGGGGCCTAGGCAATGAGCAGTTCTTC. It yields the protein CASSLKRGLGNEQFF. The entire variable domain, with the rest obtained from reference TRBV7-8 and TRBJ2-1, is as follows: GAGVSQSPRYKVAKRGQDVALRCDPISGHVSLFWYQQALGQGPEFLTYFQNEAQLDKSGLPSDRFFAERPEGSVSTLKIQRTQQEDSAVYLCASSLKRGLGNEQFFGPGTRLTVL.

This clonotype was seen at least ten times. The CDR3 bases are TGCAGCGCTTCAAGGGACAGACAAACCGGGGAGCTGTTTTTT. Its translation is CSASRDRQTGELFF. V usage is TRBV29-1 and J usage is TRBJ2-2; TRBD1 aligns across 7 bases. Germline CDR1 and CDR2: SQVTM and ANQGSEA. V shed 7 bases, J shed 5 bases, and the junction held 10 bases outside the gene matches. The CDR3 covers 14 residues.

Here the CDR3 DNA reads TGTGCCAGCAGCTTAGATTTGTTGGCCGTCTACAATGAGCAGTTCTTC. Translation gives CASSLDLLAVYNEQFF. The J gene is TRBJ2-1, the V gene TRBV11-2; no reliable D call. The CDR3 sequence is 16 residues long. Between the trimmed V and J ends, which lost 0 bases and 3 bases, there was a span of 12 bases. The germline V gene encodes CDR1 SGHAT and CDR2 FQNNGV.

This clonotype has more than one count but fewer than ten. The chain uses TRBV11-2 and TRBJ2-3; TRBD2 matches 10 bases. Germline V gene lookup returns CDR1 SGHAT and CDR2 FQNNGV. Trimming took 4 bases from V and 3 from J; bases not matched to a gene: 4. The CDR3 is 15 amino acids. The CDR3 DNA follows: TGTGCCAGCAGCTCAATGGGACTAGCGACAGATACGCAGTATTTT. Translating it yields CASSSMGLATDTQYF.

This clonotype was observed at least ten times. The chain recombines TRBV9 with TRBJ2-3; 9 nucleotides line up with TRBD2. CDR1 is SGDLS and CDR2 is YYNGEE in the germline V gene. V dropped 0 bases and J dropped 3; count of bases not matched to a gene: 8. CDR3 length: 17 residues. In nucleotides, the CDR3 is TGTGCCAGCAGCGTAGGTGGTAGCGGGAGCGGTACAGATACGCAGTATTTT. Protein product: CASSVGGSGSGTDTQYF. The variable domain in full, with the rest retrieved from reference TRBV9 and TRBJ2-3, is DSGVTQTPKHLITATGQRVTLRCSPRSGDLSVYWYQQSLDQGLQFLIQYYNGEERAKGNILERFSAQQFPDLHSELNLSSLELGDSALYFCASSVGGSGSGTDTQYFGPGTRLTVL.

The rearrangement uses TRBV27 and TRBJ1-2, with 10 nucleotides matching TRBD1. The germline gives CDR1 MNHEY, CDR2 SMNVEV (reference sequence). This CDR3 contains 14 residues. Unmatched junction bases numbered 6, after V lost 3 bases and J lost 8 bases. CDR3 loop: CASSLTTGGAGYTF. In DNA form, the CDR3 reads TGTGCCAGCAGTTTGACGACAGGGGGCGCGGGCTACACCTTC.

This clonotype was counted a few times. V gene TRBV6-5 combines with J gene TRBJ2-7; TRBD1 matches 7 bases. V lost 3 bases, J lost 2 bases, and 7 bases stayed unmatched. Germline CDR1 and CDR2: MNHEY and SVGAGI. The CDR3 sequence is 15 residues long. CDR3 protein: CASSYEPGQTYEQYF. In DNA form, the CDR3 reads TGTGCCAGCAGTTATGAACCGGGACAGACCTACGAGCAGTACTTC.

The CDR3 DNA is TGTGCCAGCAGCGTAGGGGCTCTGGGGGCCAACGTCCTGACTTTC. Amino acid sequence: CASSVGALGANVLTF. The chain recombines TRBV9 with TRBJ2-6; D remains ambiguous. Between the trimmed V and J ends, which lost 0 bases and 4 bases, there was a span of 8 bases. This CDR3 is 15 amino acids long. Germline-derived CDR1 and CDR2 are SGDLS and YYNGEE.